This T cell receptor beta chain came from a study of blood T cell repertoires in COVID-19. The wider study: From the United States, Italy and Spain came samples of acute and convalescent COVID-19. T cells, B-cell-depleted T cells, or PBMCs supplied cDNA or gDNA.

Assay used: immunoSEQ multiplex PCR; TCRdb lists only in-frame clones, some missing. Of hundreds of thousands of clones listed, around 87% are singletons. The CDR3 is made up of 14 amino acids. With 3 bases removed from V and 4 bases from J, the gap between germline ends came to 12 bases. CDR1 is SGHNT and CDR2 is YYREEE in the germline V gene (reference sequence). This sequence originates from a man in his 70s with acute or convalescent COVID-19. Source material: peripheral blood. This chain links TRBV5-4 with TRBJ2-3; no clear D gene. The CDR3 reads CASSSRQRPDTQYF. The DNA of the CDR3 is TGTGCCAGCAGCTCCCGGCAGCGCCCAGATACGCAGTATTTT.